The next 26 T cell receptor beta chains were all read from a single sample in a study of T cell responses to AZD1222 COVID-19 vaccine (dated by TCRdb to the early 2020s). Libraries were built with the immunoSEQ multiplex PCR assay. TCRdb's version of the immuneACCESS table is confined to in-frame rearrangements and falls short of the full clone set. An unresolved V gene accounts for under half of the shortfall where checked; the remainder is of unknown origin. Within this sample are some 130,000 clones, with around 90% of them counted one time only. Jointly, the top ten make up more than 1% of the sample. The sample's time point label, decoded: about 28 days (+/-7) after the second vaccine dose. The input for sequencing was peripheral blood, taken 28 days after the second AZD1222 dose. All receptors derive from an adult who received the AZD1222 COVID-19 vaccine.

This clone was recorded only once. This chain links TRBV4-1 with TRBJ2-3; 7 positions match TRBD2. CDR3 length: 17 residues. CDR1 MGHRA and CDR2 YSYEKL come from the germline V gene. The ends lost 1 base at V and 4 bases at J; junction bases unmatched: 11. The CDR3 is CASSQGVGAGAPDTQYF. The CDR3 DNA reads TGCGCCAGCAGCCAAGGGGTAGGGGCGGGAGCTCCAGATACGCAGTATTTT.

The rearrangement joins TRBV7-9 to TRBJ1-4; 9 bases agree with TRBD1. The germline CDR1 and CDR2 sequences are SEHNR and FQNEAQ (reference sequence). V lost 2 bases and J lost 6; bases outside the gene matches: 10. The CDR3 spans 17 residues. CDR3 DNA: TGTGCCAGCAGCTTAAACTTCCCGGGACAGGGCGATGAAAAACTGTTTTTT. It translates to CASSLNFPGQGDEKLFF.

The rearrangement joins TRBV2 to TRBJ1-2; a weak D match, TRBD1 (6 bases). CDR1 is SNHLY, CDR2 FYNNEI, per germline. The CDR3 is made up of 16 amino acids. V lost 6 bases, J lost 2 bases, and 19 bases lay in between. The CDR3 DNA is TGTGCCAGCAGAATCCCCCCCAGGGACACAAACTATGGCTACACCTTC. Protein sequence: CASRIPPRDTNYGYTF.

The gene calls are TRBV30 and TRBJ1-2; 7 bases are a match to TRBD1. The V segment lost 0 bases and the J segment 7 bases; nucleotides outside the gene matches: 5. Germline CDR1 GTSNPN, CDR2 SVGIG (reference sequence). The CDR3 has 13 residues. CDR3 DNA sequence: TGTGCCTGGAGTGTACAAGGGGGCGGTGGCTACACCTTC. Residues: CAWSVQGGGGYTF. The whole variable domain, remainder taken from reference TRBV30 and TRBJ1-2, is SQTIHQWPATLVQPVGSPLSLECTVEGTSNPNLYWYRQAAGRGLQLLFYSVGIGQISSEVPQNLSASRPQDRQFILSSKKLLLSDSGFYLCAWSVQGGGGYTFGSGTRLTVV.

The chain combines TRBV11-2 with TRBJ2-2; TRBD1 aligns across 7 bases. The CDR3 runs 15 residues. Germline V lookup: CDR1 SGHAT, CDR2 FQNNGV. The trim removed 5 bases at V and 3 bases at J, leaving 6 bases unmatched. The CDR3 is CASSRGQTDTGELFF. In DNA form, the CDR3 reads TGTGCCAGCAGCCGGGGACAGACAGACACCGGGGAGCTGTTTTTT.

The V call is TRBV7-8, the J call TRBJ1-1, with 8 positions matching TRBD1. The ends lost 3 bases at V and 4 bases at J; junction bases unmatched: 10. The length of the CDR3 is 16 residues. Germline CDR1 SGHVS, CDR2 FQNEAQ. The CDR3 loop reads CASSFTTGGAGTEAFF. In DNA, the CDR3 is TGTGCCAGCAGCTTCACAACAGGGGGGGCCGGCACTGAAGCTTTCTTT.

The chain employs TRBV19 and TRBJ2-1; weak D call: TRBD2 (6 bases). Germline values: CDR1 LNHDA, CDR2 SQIVND (reference sequence). With 1 base removed from V and 9 bases from J, the gap between germline ends came to 10 bases. This CDR3 comprises 13 residues. The CDR3: CASSIAGVGEQFF. CDR3 sequence (DNA): TGTGCCAGTAGTATAGCGGGGGTTGGTGAGCAGTTCTTC. The whole variable domain, remainder taken from reference TRBV19 and TRBJ2-1, is DGGITQSPKYLFRKEGQNVTLSCEQNLNHDAMYWYRQDPGQGLRLIYYSQIVNDFQKGDIAEGYSVSREKKESFPLTVTSAQKNPTAFYLCASSIAGVGEQFFGPGTRLTVL.

CDR3 residues: CASSESGYEQYF. The CDR3 DNA sequence: TGTGCCAGCAGTGAATCCGGCTACGAGCAGTACTTC. The V and J genes are TRBV6-1 and TRBJ2-7; D is undetermined. This CDR3 contains 12 residues. V shed 2 bases and J shed 3 bases, with 5 bases lying between them. The germline V gene has CDR1 MNHNS and CDR2 SASEGT.

V gene TRBV13 combines with J gene TRBJ1-2; D is possibly TRBD1 (5 bases). The V end was cut by 4 bases, the J end by 4 bases, with 19 bases between. The CDR3 contains 16 residues. The germline gives CDR1 PRHDT, CDR2 FYEKMQ (reference sequence). The CDR3 is CASSWGGGRRGYGYTF. The CDR3 DNA reads TGTGCCAGCAGCTGGGGCGGCGGGCGGAGGGGCTATGGCTACACCTTC.

The rearrangement joins TRBV6-2 or TRBV6-3 to TRBJ2-7, with D possibly matching TRBD2 (5 bases). V was cut by 0 bases and J by 2 bases, with 14 bases left in between. CDR3 length: 16 amino acids. The germline CDR1 and CDR2 sequences are MNHEY and SVGEGT. CDR3 protein: CASSYSSLASPYEQYF. CDR3 nucleotide sequence: TGTGCCAGCAGTTACTCTTCCCTAGCATCTCCCTACGAGCAGTACTTC.

The chain links TRBV5-4 to TRBJ1-5; D is uncertain. This CDR3 comprises 12 residues. V was cut by 0 bases and J by 7 bases, with 5 bases left in between. Germline V gene data show CDR1 as SGHNT and CDR2 as YYREEE (reference sequence). In DNA form, the CDR3 reads TGTGCCAGCAGCTTGGATACCCAGCCCCAGCATTTT. Its translation is CASSLDTQPQHF.

CDR3 in DNA: TGTGCCTGGAGTCCCGAAGGTGACCAGCCCCAGCATTTT. The encoded protein is CAWSPEGDQPQHF. This chain joins TRBV30 and TRBJ1-5; D uncertain. This CDR3 spans 13 amino acids. Trimming stripped 2 bases from V and 7 bases from J, with 12 bases between. The germline V gene has CDR1 GTSNPN and CDR2 SVGIG (reference sequence).

A few counts support this clone. This chain links TRBV30 with TRBJ2-7; D is unclear. Germline V CDR1 and CDR2: GTSNPN, SVGIG (reference sequence). The V gene lost 2 bases and the J gene lost 4 bases, with 12 bases spanning the gap. This CDR3 contains 13 residues. The CDR3 spells CAWSYLWGYEQYF. The CDR3 DNA is TGTGCCTGGAGTTACTTATGGGGTTACGAGCAGTACTTC.

This clone was counted once. The genes are TRBV5-1 and TRBJ2-1; TRBD2 matches at 12 bases. The ends lost 4 bases at V and 7 bases at J; junction bases unmatched: 6. This CDR3 region has 15 residues. The germline CDR1 and CDR2 sequences are SGHRS and YFSETQ. The CDR3 is CASSASGLAGNEQFF. The CDR3 nucleotides read TGCGCCAGCAGCGCCAGCGGACTAGCGGGAAATGAGCAGTTCTTC.

In DNA form, the CDR3 reads TGTGCCAGCACGCCGGGACAGGCGAGCACAGATACGCAGTATTTT. Its translation: CASTPGQASTDTQYF. The genes are TRBV2 and TRBJ2-3; TRBD1 matches 8 bases. V dropped 7 bases and J dropped 0; count of bases not matched to a gene: 6. The CDR3 totals 15 residues. Per germline, CDR1 SNHLY and CDR2 FYNNEI.

The table lists this clone with a count of one. This chain links TRBV5-6 with TRBJ2-7; D is uncertain. From germline, CDR1 is SGHDT and CDR2 YYEEEE. The CDR3 is 13 amino acids. V was cut by 5 bases and J by 4 bases, with 13 bases left in between. This chain's CDR3 is CASRPYPLYEQYF. In DNA form, the CDR3 reads TGTGCCAGCAGACCCTATCCTTTATACGAGCAGTACTTC.

This chain uses TRBV6-1 with TRBJ2-7, with 9 positions matching TRBD2. Unmatched junction bases numbered 7, after V lost 3 bases and J lost 1 base. This CDR3 comprises 16 residues. Germline V gene lookup returns CDR1 MNHNS and CDR2 SASEGT. CDR3 coding DNA: TGTGCCAGCAGTGATAAAGGAGCGGGGGGTTCCTACGAGCAGTACTTC. It specifies CASSDKGAGGSYEQYF.

V and J are TRBV10-3 and TRBJ1-2; D perhaps matches TRBD1 (5 bases). CDR1 is ENHRY and CDR2 is SYGVKD in the germline V gene. The V gene lost 8 bases and the J gene lost 8 bases, with 18 bases spanning the gap. The CDR3 is 13 residues long. The CDR3 nucleotides read TGTGCCATCGTAGAGCCGGGACTAGCCGGCTACACCTTC. Amino acid sequence: CAIVEPGLAGYTF.

This chain's CDR3 is CASWTGFGNTIYF. The CDR3, as DNA: TGTGCCAGTTGGACAGGGTTTGGAAACACCATATATTTT. V gene TRBV19 combines with J gene TRBJ1-3; TRBD1 matches 8 bases. V lost 8 bases and J lost 3; bases outside the gene matches: 3. The CDR3 extends over 13 amino acids. Germline V lookup: CDR1 LNHDA, CDR2 SQIVND (reference sequence).

This chain connects TRBV10-3 to TRBJ2-3; tentatively, D is TRBD1 (6 bases). CDR3 length: 16 amino acids. Germline V gene lookup returns CDR1 ENHRY and CDR2 SYGVKD. The V end lost 1 base, the J end lost 1 base, and 12 bases lay between the germline ends. For the CDR3, the DNA is TGTGCCATCAGTGAGTATGGGGGCTTGGGCACAGATACGCAGTATTTT. It is translated as CAISEYGGLGTDTQYF.

The genes are TRBV27 and TRBJ2-1; TRBD2 matches 12 bases. CDR1 MNHEY and CDR2 SMNVEV come from the germline V gene (reference sequence). V lost 5 bases, J lost 9 bases, and 11 bases stayed unmatched. The CDR3 sequence is 16 residues long. CDR3 residues: CASSLLTSGSGGEQFF. CDR3 nucleotides: TGTGCCAGCAGTCTGTTGACTAGCGGGAGCGGGGGTGAGCAGTTCTTC.

This clone has just one count. The CDR3 DNA is TGCGCCAGCAGCCCACCCGATAACTACGAGCAGTACTTC. The encoded protein is CASSPPDNYEQYF. The chain combines TRBV5-1 with TRBJ2-7; D uncertain. CDR3 length: 13 amino acids. The germline V and J ends were trimmed by 4 bases and 3 bases, with 11 bases remaining between them. CDR1 is SGHRS, CDR2 YFSETQ, per germline.

The chain recombines TRBV23-1 with TRBJ1-1, with D possibly TRBD1 on 5 matching bases. TRBV23-1 is noted as an ORF with a role that remains uncertain. Trimming shortened V by 2 bases and J by 7 bases, and 17 bases separated the two germline ends. The CDR3 totals 15 residues. The CDR3 here is CASSQRRGVKFEAFF. CDR3 in DNA: TGCGCCAGCAGTCAACGGAGAGGGGTAAAATTTGAAGCTTTCTTT.

The chain joins TRBV20-1 to TRBJ1-5; D is ambiguous. With 3 bases removed from V and 7 bases from J, the gap between germline ends came to 16 bases. Germline V gene lookup returns CDR1 DFQATT and CDR2 SNEGSKA (reference sequence). The CDR3 totals 14 residues. The CDR3 DNA follows: TGCAGTGCTAGTACTTTTCGACCCAACCAGCCCCAGCATTTT. This gives the protein CSASTFRPNQPQHF.

This clone has only one observation. The CDR3 region is CASSQVGGFGEKLFF. As DNA, the CDR3 is TGTGCCAGCAGCCAGGTCGGGGGGTTTGGGGAAAAACTGTTTTTT. The rearrangement links TRBV28 to TRBJ1-4, with TRBD1 as a possible D gene (5 bases). The CDR3 has 15 amino acids. With 6 bases removed from V and 8 bases from J, the gap between germline ends came to 19 bases. Germline V CDR1 and CDR2: MDHEN, SYDVKM.

The gene calls are TRBV7-9 and TRBJ1-2; D is unclear. V was cut by 1 base and J by 4 bases, with 22 bases left in between. Germline values: CDR1 SEHNR, CDR2 FQNEAQ (reference sequence). This CDR3 has 18 amino acids. The CDR3 protein is CASSLGVKKQSVSYGYTF. The CDR3 DNA reads TGTGCCAGCAGCTTAGGTGTTAAGAAACAGAGTGTAAGCTATGGCTACACCTTC.